Presented here are 27 T cell receptor beta chains from one specimen sequenced in a study of CXCR3-negative and CXCR3-positive naive CD8 T cells. Study outcomes and limitations: CXCR3-expressing naive cells carried TRB CDR3s more hydrophobic than those of CXCR3-negative naive cells.

Antigens of these TCRs are unknown. UMI-tagged TRB cDNA libraries were built via 5' RACE. TCRdb reprocessed the 5' RACE reads and reports one entry per CDR3 protein, with no DNA. Listed are tens of thousands of distinct CDR3 sequences; less than 0.85% falls within the top ten. The sequencing input was naive CXCR3+ CD8+ T cells from blood. This sample's subset: CD45RO-CCR7+CD27+CD95- naive CD8+ T cells expressing CXCR3 (TNR3+). These receptors were collected from a human donor in good health. Some clones in this sample may be carry-over from other donors' samples.

V and J are TRBV6-2 or TRBV6-3 and TRBJ2-7. Germline CDR1 and CDR2: MNHEY and SVGEGT. CDR3 length equals 13 residues. The CDR3 reads CASSYVGTYEQYF.

The J gene is TRBJ2-7, the V gene TRBV6-2 or TRBV6-3. The CDR3 loop spans 13 amino acids. Germline CDR1 reads MNHEY; CDR2 reads SVGEGT. CDR3 region: CASIGRESYEQYF.

The chain couples TRBV27 to TRBJ2-7; TCRdb designates TRBD1, a call that cannot be tested without DNA. This CDR3 region has 14 residues. The germline V gene encodes CDR1 MNHEY and CDR2 SMNVEV (reference sequence). The CDR3 sequence: CASSHTVQGGEQYF.

V gene TRBV6-5 combines with J gene TRBJ2-1. This CDR3 comprises 14 residues. CDR1 MNHEY and CDR2 SVGAGI come from the germline V gene. The CDR3 spells CASSYSWSYNEQFF.

This chain uses TRBV11-2 with TRBJ2-3; TCRdb gives TRBD1 as the D gene, but with no DNA this cannot be confirmed. Germline assignment: CDR1 SGHAT and CDR2 FQNNGV. CDR3 length: 16 residues. CDR3 sequence reads: CASSLYTGASTDTQYF.

This chain uses TRBV4-3 with TRBJ2-7. Looked up from germline, CDR1 is LGHNA and CDR2 is YSLEER. The CDR3 consists of 15 residues. The CDR3: CASSQDWEGTYEQYF.

This chain's CDR3 is CASSHRDRAYEQYF. V and J are TRBV6-5 and TRBJ2-7; TCRdb calls TRBD1, which cannot be checked without DNA. This CDR3 has 14 amino acids. CDR1 and CDR2 (germline): MNHEY, SVGAGI.

This chain links TRBV7-7 with TRBJ2-3; TCRdb outputs TRBD1, but without DNA this stays unchecked. The germline gives CDR1 SSHAT, CDR2 FNYEAQ (reference sequence). The CDR3 is 15 residues long. This CDR3 reads CASSLNPDRADTQYF.

The chain couples TRBV12-3 or TRBV12-4 to TRBJ1-2; the TCRdb D gene call, TRBD1, has no DNA to confirm it. The CDR3 sequence is 13 residues long. The CDR3 sequence is CASSFGTGGGYTF.

This chain links TRBV7-9 with TRBJ2-5; with no DNA, the TCRdb D assignment of TRBD2 cannot be verified. This CDR3 has 13 amino acids. The germline CDR1 and CDR2 sequences are SEHNR and FQNEAQ (reference sequence). This chain's CDR3 is CASSPEERETQYF.

This chain joins TRBV12-5 and TRBJ1-1. The CDR3 is 12 residues long. Germline lookup yields CDR1 LGHNT and CDR2 FRNRAP. This chain's CDR3 is CASARRVVEAFF.

The chain joins TRBV29-1 to TRBJ2-1; TCRdb returns TRBD1, unconfirmable since there is no DNA. This CDR3 spans 12 amino acids. Looked up from germline, CDR1 is SQVTM and CDR2 is ANQGSEA. CDR3 protein: CSVAGQRNEQFF.

V usage is TRBV28 and J usage is TRBJ2-4. CDR1 is MDHEN, CDR2 SYDVKM, per germline. The CDR3 consists of 16 residues. The CDR3 sequence: CASSSYLGGGKNIQYF.

The CDR3 here is CASSYSIVTSGSAGELFF. This sequence joins TRBV6-5 and TRBJ2-2; there is no DNA to check the TCRdb D call of TRBD2. This CDR3 contains 18 residues. Germline values: CDR1 MNHEY, CDR2 SVGAGI.

V gene TRBV28 combines with J gene TRBJ1-6; the D call of TRBD1 rests on TCRdb alone, since no DNA is present to check it. This CDR3 comprises 14 residues. Germline CDR1 is MDHEN and CDR2 is SYDVKM. CDR3 sequence: CASTTPWGASVLHF.

The chain carries TRBV30 and TRBJ2-5; with no DNA, the TCRdb D assignment of TRBD1 cannot be verified. From germline, CDR1 is GTSNPN and CDR2 SVGIG (reference sequence). This CDR3 region has 17 residues. The CDR3: CAWGGRSYVLYQETQYF.

The chain couples TRBV12-3 or TRBV12-4 to TRBJ2-5. The CDR3 has 14 amino acids. CDR3 loop: CASSLGLQAETQYF.

The genes are TRBV7-8 and TRBJ2-1. This CDR3 contains 12 residues. CDR1 and CDR2 from the germline V gene are SGHVS and FQNEAQ. This CDR3 is CASSFATHEQFF.

The chain combines TRBV25-1 with TRBJ2-7. CDR3 length: 11 residues. The germline CDR1 and CDR2 sequences are MGHDK and SYGVNS. CDR3 region: CASFSVNEQYF.

The V and J genes are TRBV3-1 and TRBJ2-6; TCRdb gives TRBD2 as the D gene, but with no DNA this cannot be confirmed. The CDR3 is 15 residues long. The germline CDR1 and CDR2 sequences are LGHDT and YNNKEL (reference sequence). The CDR3 sequence is CASSQETPGANVLTF. Combining the CDR3 with reference TRBV3-1 and TRBJ2-6 gives the whole variable domain DTAVSQTPKYLVTQMGNDKSIKCEQNLGHDTMYWYKQDSKKFLKIMFSYNNKELIINETVPNRFSPKSPDKAHLNLHINSLELGDSAVYFCASSQETPGANVLTFGAGSRLTVL.

The CDR3 spells CASSQGSSTDTQYF. The V and J genes are TRBV12-3 or TRBV12-4 and TRBJ2-3; with no DNA, the TCRdb D assignment of TRBD1 cannot be verified. The CDR3 extends over 14 amino acids.

The genes are TRBV14 and TRBJ1-6; as DNA is missing, the TRBD1 call by TCRdb cannot be tested. Germline-derived CDR1 and CDR2 are SGHDN and FVKESK. The CDR3 covers 15 residues. Here the CDR3 reads CASSQPGHYNSPLHF.

V is TRBV7-6 and J is TRBJ2-2; TCRdb gives TRBD1 as the D gene, but with no DNA this cannot be confirmed. CDR3 length equals 17 residues. Germline lookup yields CDR1 SGHVS and CDR2 FNYEAQ. The CDR3 reads CASSTLRDTDPSGELFF.

The chain employs TRBV20-1 and TRBJ2-7; the D gene TCRdb calls, TRBD1, cannot be checked with no DNA. The germline V gene encodes CDR1 DFQATT and CDR2 SNEGSKA (reference sequence). The CDR3 is 13 residues long. The CDR3 here is CSASSGVTYEQYF.

V gene TRBV28 combines with J gene TRBJ2-7. The CDR3 is made up of 14 amino acids. From germline, CDR1 is MDHEN and CDR2 SYDVKM. The CDR3 region is CASRPIRGPYEQYF.

This chain connects TRBV28 to TRBJ2-5; the TRBD2 assignment by TCRdb is unverifiable without DNA. Germline V gene data show CDR1 as MDHEN and CDR2 as SYDVKM. The CDR3 loop spans 14 amino acids. CDR3 in amino acids: CASKEAGGSETQYF.

The J gene is TRBJ2-1, the V gene TRBV10-3; the TRBD2 assignment by TCRdb is unverifiable without DNA. The CDR3 contains 16 residues. Looked up from germline, CDR1 is ENHRY and CDR2 is SYGVKD. The CDR3 loop is CAINAPGLAGSNEQFF.